This T cell receptor beta chain is drawn from a study of T cells in Graves' hyperthyroidism and ophthalmopathy. Study-level findings and limits: A model using 13 V-J features told ophthalmopathy apart from stable hyperthyroidism.

This clonotype has only a few counts. The antigen is not known. Ahead of any ophthalmopathy symptoms, the blood sample was obtained at the first diagnosis of hyperthyroidism. Amplification of TCR beta CDR3 regions used RNA as the template. First-round RT-PCR with HTBI primers amplified the TCR CDR3 region. TCRdb re-derived calls from the multiplex PCR reads in MiXCR, one entry per CDR3 protein. This table holds some 600,000 distinct CDR3 sequences, over 11% found once. From germline, CDR1 is DFQATT and CDR2 SNEGSKA (reference sequence). The CDR3 has 14 residues. The V segment lost 8 bases and the J segment 6 bases; nucleotides outside the gene matches: 8.

The J gene is TRBJ2-1, the V gene TRBV20-1; 12 bases fit TRBD2. The sample was blood. The sequence was obtained from a woman in her 30s with Graves' hyperthyroidism that later progressed to Graves' ophthalmopathy. The CDR3 DNA is TGCAGTTCTCAAACTAGCGGGAGGCCCAATGAGCAGTTCTTC. As protein: CSSQTSGRPNEQFF.